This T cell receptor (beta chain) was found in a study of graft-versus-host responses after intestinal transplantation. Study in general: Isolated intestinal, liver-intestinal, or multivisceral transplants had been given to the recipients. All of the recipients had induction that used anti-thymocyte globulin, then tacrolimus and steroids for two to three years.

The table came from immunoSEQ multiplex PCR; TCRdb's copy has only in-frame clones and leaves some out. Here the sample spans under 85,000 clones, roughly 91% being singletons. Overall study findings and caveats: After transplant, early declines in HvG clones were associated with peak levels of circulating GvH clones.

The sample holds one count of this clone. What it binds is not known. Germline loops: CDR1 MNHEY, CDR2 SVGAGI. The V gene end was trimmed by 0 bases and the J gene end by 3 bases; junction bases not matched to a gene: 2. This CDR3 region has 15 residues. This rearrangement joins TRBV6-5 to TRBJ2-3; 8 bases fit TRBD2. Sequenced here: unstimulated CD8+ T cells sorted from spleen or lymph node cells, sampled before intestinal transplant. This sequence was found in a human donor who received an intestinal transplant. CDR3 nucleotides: TGTGCCAGCAGTTACTCGGTAGCGGGGACAGATACGCAGTATTTT. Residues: CASSYSVAGTDTQYF.